Listed here is a single TCR beta chain. This clonotype has at least ten counts. Its binding antigen is unknown. The sample holds no much larger clone one base away, and base qualities are not on file. Each patient had bone marrow sampled at the time of active disease. Isolation of bone marrow mononuclear cells was performed by Ficoll-Hypaque density gradient centrifugation. CD138-negative cells were obtained by negative selection after labeling with CD138 magnetic microbeads on a MACS separator, removing myeloma plasma cells. Purity of the isolated cells was checked by flow cytometry on an Attune NxT using CD138 antibodies. Total RNA was extracted with TRIzol reagent and quantified with a NanoDrop spectrophotometer. Paired RNA-seq and IR-seq were performed on each patient's CD138-negative bone marrow sample. The sample belongs to a study of read filtering for tumor transcriptome and immune sequencing (dated by TCRdb to about 2020). About the investigation overall: The cohort had roughly 18 male and roughly 14 female patients with a mean age of roughly 66 years, ranging from about 45 to 85. By revised international staging, 8 or 9 patients were R-ISS I, roughly 17 were R-ISS II and about 7 were R-ISS III. After DNase treatment, whole-transcriptome libraries were prepared with the TruSeq RNA Access Library Prep Kit. Per sample, about 3.5 to 10.27 million TCR-region mapped reads were obtained with IR-seq, compared with only about 80 to 1273 with RNA-seq. Using the same bone marrow samples, the study compared TCR repertoires obtained by targeted immune repertoire sequencing with those obtained by bulk whole-transcriptome sequencing. One main goal was a read-filtering strategy for immune repertoire data, in particular deciding whether clonotypes backed by only one read should be removed. What the research found in general, with its limitations: When single-read clonotypes were removed, the proportions of shared clonotypes in IR-seq and RNA-seq correlated more strongly. Single-read clonotypes made up about 81.9% of clonotypes but approximately 3.5% of total reads in IR-seq, and roughly three quarters of clonotypes and 40% to 45% of reads in RNA-seq. Rather than purified T cells, the sorted CD138-negative fraction was a mixed bone marrow immune population. Clonotypes were captured by IR-seq at much higher depth and more reliably than by RNA-seq, and smaller IR-seq throughput was sufficient for identification of most shared clonotypes.

For CDR1 and CDR2, the germline V gene lists SNHLY and FYNNEI. The germline ends are 5 bases apart after V is trimmed by 6 bases and J by 2 bases. The CDR3 holds 13 amino acids from the cysteine to the phenylalanine. Just the 39-base CDR3 DNA is kept, in frame starting at base 1. TCR libraries were constructed from approximately 360 ng RNA using the Immunoverse kit, and molecular barcoded adaptors covering alpha/delta and beta/gamma chains were employed. TCR library preparation was performed with the same RNA that was used for transcriptome sequencing. Sequencing of the TCR libraries was done on an Illumina HiSeq 4000 with 2 x 150 cycles. The original pipeline was this. MiXCR aligned TCR reads to human V, D, J and C references and assembled the aligned reads into CDR3 clonotypes, with quality filtering and error correction included. The tcR package in R was used for analysis of clonotype counts and gene usage diversity. Raw mapping reads were checked after the RNA-seq reads had been mapped by STAR aligner version 2.5.3a onto the human GRCh37 genome. To test how sequencing depth affects detected clonotypes, IR-seq fastq files were randomly downsampled with Seqtk 1.3. TCRdb redid the processing of the public reads, applying fastp at Q25 and MiXCR, and retained in-frame beta chains. All rows with the same CDR3 protein become a single entry with the most common DNA and genes. The V and J calls reflect TCRdb's pipeline rather than the authors' work. The sample records some 15,000 distinct CDR3 sequences, just over 20% of which are singletons. 80% of the sample comes from the top ten.

Rearrangement joined TRBV2 to TRBJ2-6, with the D gene not clear enough to name. The receptor comes from a donor at least 40 years old with multiple myeloma. Sequencing was done on a sample of a population of CD138-negative cells sorted from bone marrow. The cell subset or site label, as the study defines it: bone marrow mononuclear cells depleted of CD138+ plasma/myeloma cells by negative magnetic selection. The CDR3 region: CASRTTGANVLTF. The nucleotide sequence reads TGTGCCAGCAGGACAACTGGGGCCAACGTCCTGACTTTC.